These 17 T cell receptor beta chains originate from one sample sequenced in a study of vaccination effects on CD4 cells after COVID-19. Their target antigens are unknown. Measured with immunoSEQ multiplex PCR; TCRdb has only the in-frame clones, and not every one. The sample shows some 24,000 clones, about 70% of them seen only once. After expansion with viral peptide pools in the ViraFEST assay, antigen-specific CD4+ T cells were sequenced. Following 10 days of culture, CD4+ T cells were isolated. None of the vaccinated had previously contracted SARS-CoV-2, and their nucleocapsid antibodies tested negative. This specimen was CD4+ T cells from PBMCs cultured with HCoV-NL63 spike peptides, taken before COVID-19 vaccination. The receptors stem from a human donor who received a COVID-19 vaccine.

The rearrangement uses TRBV6-6 and TRBJ1-2; 7 bases fit TRBD1. This CDR3 contains 15 residues. The J segment lost 7 bases and the V segment lost 0 bases, leaving 8 bases of the junction unmatched. Germline V gene sequence: CDR1 MNHNY, CDR2 SVGAGI (reference sequence). DNA of the CDR3: TGTGCCAGCAGTTACTCGTCCGGACAGGTCGGTGGCTACACCTTC. Its translation: CASSYSSGQVGGYTF.

This clone came up once. The V and J genes are TRBV9 and TRBJ2-7; 10 bases agree with TRBD1. From germline, CDR1 is SGDLS and CDR2 YYNGEE. The CDR3 consists of 17 residues. The junction had 6 bases not matched to a gene; V was cut back by 0 bases and J by 0 bases. The CDR3 DNA is TGTGCCAGCAGCGTAGAGGCCGGGACAGGGGTCTCCTACGAGCAGTACTTC. It specifies CASSVEAGTGVSYEQYF.

This chain links TRBV18 with TRBJ1-2, with no clear D. CDR3 length: 17 amino acids. The germline CDR1 and CDR2 sequences are KGHSH and LQKENI. Trimming shortened V by 0 bases and J by 2 bases, and 16 bases separated the two germline ends. The CDR3 DNA reads as TGTGCCAGCTCACCACCGTCCCTAAGACAAACAAACTATGGCTACACCTTC. Its protein product is CASSPPSLRQTNYGYTF.

The CDR3 is CASCDGDRDNTEAFF. The CDR3 nucleotides read TGCGCCAGCTGCGACGGCGACAGGGACAATACTGAAGCTTTCTTT. This chain connects TRBV5-1 to TRBJ1-1; 7 bases align to TRBD1. The CDR3 consists of 15 residues. The trim removed 7 bases at V and 5 bases at J, leaving 14 bases unmatched. Germline V gene data show CDR1 as SGHRS and CDR2 as YFSETQ.

The rearrangement joins TRBV7-2 to TRBJ1-4; no clear D gene. V was trimmed by 2 bases and J by 3 bases, leaving 13 bases between them. The germline V gene has CDR1 SGHTA and CDR2 FQGNSA. CDR3 size: 16 residues. The CDR3, as DNA: TGTGCCAGCAGCTTAACGGGGAATAGGGCTAATGAAAAACTGTTTTTT. It codes for CASSLTGNRANEKLFF.

The chain recombines TRBV25-1 with TRBJ2-1; D is perhaps TRBD2 (5 bases). V lost 3 bases and J lost 0, with 12 bases in between. The CDR3 totals 16 residues. Germline CDR1 MGHDK, CDR2 SYGVNS. CDR3 sequence reads: CASSDEEAPSYNEQFF. The CDR3 DNA reads as TGTGCCAGCAGTGACGAGGAGGCACCCTCCTACAATGAGCAGTTCTTC.

The chain links TRBV11-3 to TRBJ2-7; D could derive from TRBD1 or TRBD2 (6 bases each). The V gene lost 1 base and the J gene lost 6 bases, with 22 bases spanning the gap. Germline V gives CDR1 SGHNT, CDR2 YENEEA. The CDR3 contains 17 residues. CDR3 amino acids: CASSLGILGGTGCEQYF. For the CDR3, the DNA is TGTGCCAGCAGCTTAGGAATCCTCGGGGGCACAGGCTGCGAGCAGTACTTC.

The rearrangement uses TRBV10-2 and TRBJ1-1, with 7 bases aligning to TRBD1. Germline loops: CDR1 WSHSY, CDR2 SAAADI. V lost 6 bases and J lost 4; bases outside the gene matches: 5. This CDR3 is 13 amino acids long. For the CDR3, the DNA is TGCGCCAGCAGGAAGGGGGCGCCCACTGAAGCTTTCTTT. Protein sequence: CASRKGAPTEAFF.

The chain has TRBV5-6 and TRBJ1-2; 9 bases align to TRBD1. V trimming: 5 bases; J trimming: 2 bases; junction bases outside the gene matches: 7. The CDR3 contains 15 residues. CDR1 and CDR2 from the germline V gene are SGHDT and YYEEEE. The CDR3 is CASSITGTGNYGYTF. The CDR3 DNA reads as TGTGCCAGCAGTATTACCGGGACAGGGAACTATGGCTACACCTTC.

The chain joins TRBV9 to TRBJ1-2, with D hard to call. This CDR3 spans 14 amino acids. The germline V and J ends were trimmed by 0 bases and 6 bases, with 12 bases remaining between them. The germline CDR1 and CDR2 sequences are SGDLS and YYNGEE. CDR3: CASSVDRLQDGYTF. The CDR3 DNA follows: TGTGCCAGCAGCGTAGATAGGCTTCAGGATGGCTACACCTTC.

This clone was detected only a few times. The rearrangement uses TRBV29-1 and TRBJ2-5; TRBD1 matches at 12 bases. CDR1 and CDR2 from the germline V gene are SQVTM and ANQGSEA. With V trimmed by 3 bases and J by 5 bases, 7 bases remained unmatched. This CDR3 is built from 15 residues. The CDR3 loop reads CSVDPGTGGGETQYF. The CDR3, as DNA: TGCAGCGTTGACCCCGGGACAGGGGGCGGGGAGACCCAGTACTTC.

The chain employs TRBV3-1 (or the pseudogene TRBV3-2) and TRBJ1-2, with 11 positions matching TRBD1. The germline V gene encodes CDR1 LGHDT and CDR2 YNNKEL (reference sequence). After removal of 4 bases from V and 8 bases from J, the junction contained 9 bases not matched to a gene. This CDR3 is 15 amino acids long. The CDR3 sequence is CASSPFGQGAMGYTF. DNA for the CDR3: TGTGCCAGCAGCCCCTTCGGACAGGGGGCGATGGGCTACACCTTC.

The chain uses TRBV5-5 and TRBJ2-7; possible D gene TRBD1, 5 bases. CDR3 length: 12 amino acids. CDR1 and CDR2 (germline): SGHKS, YYEKEE (reference sequence). Trimming cost V 5 bases and J 12 bases, with 18 bases left between them. The chain's CDR3 is CASSLDSPTPYF. The CDR3 DNA is TGTGCCAGCAGTCTCGACAGCCCGACCCCGTACTTC.

This clone turned up a few times. The gene calls are TRBV25-1 and TRBJ1-4; D gene ambiguous. CDR1 MGHDK and CDR2 SYGVNS come from the germline V gene. Trimming removed 5 bases from V and 8 bases from J, with 12 bases in between. The length of the CDR3 is 13 residues. CDR3 amino acids: CASSWAGQEKLFF. CDR3 DNA: TGTGCCAGCAGTTGGGCTGGGCAGGAAAAACTGTTTTTT.

The chain is built from TRBV30 and TRBJ1-2; D perhaps matches TRBD1 (6 bases). The CDR3 totals 13 residues. Trimming cost V 4 bases and J 8 bases, with 17 bases left between them. The germline V gene encodes CDR1 GTSNPN and CDR2 SVGIG (reference sequence). CDR3 in amino acids: CAWKSPGARGYTF. The CDR3 DNA reads TGTGCCTGGAAGTCCCCAGGGGCGAGGGGCTACACCTTC.

This chain joins TRBV5-1 and TRBJ2-3; D may be TRBD1 (5 bases). The CDR3 covers 15 residues. Trimming left V 5 bases short and J 2 bases short, with 15 bases between. Germline V gives CDR1 SGHRS, CDR2 YFSETQ. The CDR3 is CASSMSGINTDTQYF. The CDR3 coding sequence is TGCGCCAGCAGTATGTCAGGGATAAACACAGATACGCAGTATTTT.

V usage is TRBV7-2 and J usage is TRBJ2-2; 11 nucleotides agree with TRBD2. V trimming: 1 base; J trimming: 4 bases; junction bases outside the gene matches: 5. Germline V gene sequence: CDR1 SGHTA, CDR2 FQGNSA. The CDR3 consists of 17 residues. CDR3 loop: CASSLVAGGRGTGELFF. DNA of the CDR3: TGTGCCAGCAGCTTAGTAGCGGGGGGGCGTGGCACCGGGGAGCTGTTTTTT.